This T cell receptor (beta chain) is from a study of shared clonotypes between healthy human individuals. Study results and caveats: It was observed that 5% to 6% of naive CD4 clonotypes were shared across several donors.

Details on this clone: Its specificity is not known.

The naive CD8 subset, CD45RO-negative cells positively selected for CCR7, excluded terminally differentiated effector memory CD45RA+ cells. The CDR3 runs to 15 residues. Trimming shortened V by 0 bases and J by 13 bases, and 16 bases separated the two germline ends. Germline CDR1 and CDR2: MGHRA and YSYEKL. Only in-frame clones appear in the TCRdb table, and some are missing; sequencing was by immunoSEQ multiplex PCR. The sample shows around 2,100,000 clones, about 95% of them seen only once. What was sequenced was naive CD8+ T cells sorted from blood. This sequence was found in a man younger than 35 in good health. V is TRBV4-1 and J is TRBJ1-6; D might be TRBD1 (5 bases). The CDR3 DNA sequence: TGCGCCAGCAGCCAAGAGAGACAGTTAGGATTCCCCCTCCACTTT. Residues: CASSQERQLGFPLHF.